The 2 T cell receptor beta chains in this list originate from one sample, sequenced in a study of blood T cell repertoires in COVID-19. The protocol was immunoSEQ multiplex PCR, while the TCRdb copy is restricted to in-frame clones and leaves out a portion. Among 74,000 or so clones listed, nearly 90% were seen once. The sequencing input was peripheral blood. The receptor source for this set is a man aged 50 to 60 with active COVID-19.

The chain links TRBV19 to TRBJ1-6; TRBD1 might be the D (6 bases). V lost 6 bases, J lost 7 bases, and 22 bases lay in between. CDR3 length equals 17 residues. CDR1 and CDR2 from the germline V gene are LNHDA and SQIVND (reference sequence). CDR3 nucleotides: TGTGCCAGTAGCCTGGGACAAAGCGGAAGGAGGAATTCACCCCTCCACTTT. Residues: CASSLGQSGRRNSPLHF.

This clone was counted once. The chain is built from TRBV10-2 and TRBJ2-5, with 8 positions matching TRBD2. Germline trimming cut 8 bases from V and 5 bases from J; bases unmatched to any gene: 10. Looked up from germline, CDR1 is WSHSY and CDR2 is SAAADI. There are 14 residues in the CDR3. This CDR3 is CASGAGGTAETQYF. The CDR3 nucleotides are TGCGCCAGCGGGGCGGGGGGTACTGCGGAGACCCAGTACTTC.